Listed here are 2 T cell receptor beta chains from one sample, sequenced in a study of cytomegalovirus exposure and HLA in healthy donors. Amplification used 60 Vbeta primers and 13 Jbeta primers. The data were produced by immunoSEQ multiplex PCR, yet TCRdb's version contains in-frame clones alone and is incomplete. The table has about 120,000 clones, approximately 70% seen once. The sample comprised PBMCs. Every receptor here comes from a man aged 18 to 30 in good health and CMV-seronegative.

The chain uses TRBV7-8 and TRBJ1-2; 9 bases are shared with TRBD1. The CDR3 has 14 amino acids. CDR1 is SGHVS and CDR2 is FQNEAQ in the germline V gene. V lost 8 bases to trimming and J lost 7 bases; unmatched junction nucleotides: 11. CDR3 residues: CASSAGTGRSGYTF. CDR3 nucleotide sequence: TGTGCCAGCTCCGCTGGGACAGGGAGGTCTGGCTACACCTTC.

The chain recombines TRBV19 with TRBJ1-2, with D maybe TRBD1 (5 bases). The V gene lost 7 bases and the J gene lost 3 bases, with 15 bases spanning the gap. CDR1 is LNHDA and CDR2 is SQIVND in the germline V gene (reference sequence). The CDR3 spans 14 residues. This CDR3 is CASTVFGRDYGYTF. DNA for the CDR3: TGTGCCAGTACTGTCTTTGGCAGGGACTATGGCTACACCTTC.